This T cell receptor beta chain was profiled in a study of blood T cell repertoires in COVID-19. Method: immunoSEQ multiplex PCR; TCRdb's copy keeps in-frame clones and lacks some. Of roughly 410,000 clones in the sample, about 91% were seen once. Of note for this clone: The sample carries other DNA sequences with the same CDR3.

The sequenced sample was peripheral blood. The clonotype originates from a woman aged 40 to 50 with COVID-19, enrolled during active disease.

The CDR3 spells CASSLSGGNEQFF. In nucleotides, the CDR3 is TGTGCCAGCAGCTTAAGTGGAGGGAATGAGCAGTTCTTC. This sequence joins TRBV7-3 and TRBJ2-1; maybe TRBD2 (6 bases). Germline loops: CDR1 SGHTA, CDR2 FQGTGA. Trimming took 1 base from V and 7 from J, leaving 8 bases between them. CDR3 length: 13 amino acids. The whole variable domain, remainder taken from reference TRBV7-3 and TRBJ2-1, is GAGVSQTPSNKVTEKGKYVELRCDPISGHTALYWYRQSLGQGPEFLIYFQGTGAADDSGLPNDRFFAVRPEGSVSTLKIQRTERGDSAVYLCASSLSGGNEQFFGPGTRLTVL.